Below, one T cell receptor (beta chain) is given with its context. Its antigen is unidentified. Time point denoted: week 11, during vaccination. A 20-mer mutant IDH1 peptide at 300 ug was injected subcutaneously with topical imiquimod. Astrocytomas that were new, WHO grade 3 or 4, IDH1-mutant and ATRX-lost were present in the donors. Clones were sequenced by immunoSEQ multiplex PCR, and TCRdb holds only the in-frame ones, with some missing. Here the sample spans tens of thousands of clones, around 80% being singletons. The data are from a study of a mutant IDH1 vaccine in newly diagnosed glioma. The CDR3 extends over 16 amino acids. V was pared by 3 bases and J by 0 bases, with 15 bases between. Germline CDR1 MDHEN, CDR2 SYDVKM.

The chain joins TRBV28 to TRBJ2-7; no reliable D call. This specimen was PBMCs, taken from a glioma patient whose treatment included an IDH1 peptide vaccine. The clonotype originates from a man in his thirties or forties with glioma. CDR3 amino acids: CASSLAPLTSSYEQYF. In DNA, the CDR3 is TGTGCCAGCAGTTTGGCCCCCTTAACGTCCTCCTACGAGCAGTACTTC.